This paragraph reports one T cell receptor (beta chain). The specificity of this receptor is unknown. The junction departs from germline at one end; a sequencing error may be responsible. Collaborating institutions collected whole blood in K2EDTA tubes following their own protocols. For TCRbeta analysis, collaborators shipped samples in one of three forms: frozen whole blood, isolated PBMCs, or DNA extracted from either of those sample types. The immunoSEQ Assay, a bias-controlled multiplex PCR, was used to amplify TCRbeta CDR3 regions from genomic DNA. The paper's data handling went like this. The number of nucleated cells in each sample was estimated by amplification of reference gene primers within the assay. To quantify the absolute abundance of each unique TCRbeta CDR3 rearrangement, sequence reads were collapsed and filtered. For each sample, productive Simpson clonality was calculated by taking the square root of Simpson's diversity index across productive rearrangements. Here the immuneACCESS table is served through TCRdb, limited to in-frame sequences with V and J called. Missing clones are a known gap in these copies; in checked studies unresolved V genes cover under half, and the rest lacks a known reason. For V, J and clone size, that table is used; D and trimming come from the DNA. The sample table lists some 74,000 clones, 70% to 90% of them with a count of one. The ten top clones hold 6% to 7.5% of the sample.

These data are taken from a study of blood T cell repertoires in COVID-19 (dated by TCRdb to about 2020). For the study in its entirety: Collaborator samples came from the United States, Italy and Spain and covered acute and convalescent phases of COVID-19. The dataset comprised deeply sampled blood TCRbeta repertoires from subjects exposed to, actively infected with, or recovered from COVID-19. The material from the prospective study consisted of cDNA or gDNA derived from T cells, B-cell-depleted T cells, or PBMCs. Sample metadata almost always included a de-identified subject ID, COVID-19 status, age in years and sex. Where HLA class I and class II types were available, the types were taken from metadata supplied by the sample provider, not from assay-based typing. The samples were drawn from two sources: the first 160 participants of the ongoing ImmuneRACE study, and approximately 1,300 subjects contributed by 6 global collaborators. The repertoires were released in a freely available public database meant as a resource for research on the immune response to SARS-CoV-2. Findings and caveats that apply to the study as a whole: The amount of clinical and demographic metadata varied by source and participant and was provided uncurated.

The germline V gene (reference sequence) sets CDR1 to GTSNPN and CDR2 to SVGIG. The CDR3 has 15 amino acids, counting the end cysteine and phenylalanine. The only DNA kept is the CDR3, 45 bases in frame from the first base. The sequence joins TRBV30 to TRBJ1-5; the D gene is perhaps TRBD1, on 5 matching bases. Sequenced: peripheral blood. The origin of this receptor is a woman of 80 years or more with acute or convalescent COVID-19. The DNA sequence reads TGTGTCTGGAGCCTGGGGGGAGGCAGCAATCAGCCCCAGCATTTT. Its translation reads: CVWSLGGGSNQPQHF.